This TCR beta chain originates from a study of Graves' ophthalmopathy and Graves' hyperthyroidism. Whole-study context: Cases classed as stable hyperthyroidism had no ophthalmopathy within 18 months of follow-up.

TCR beta CDR3 regions were amplified from RNA transcripts. An initial RT-PCR round employing HTBI primers preceded a second-round multiplex PCR. TCRdb processed the multiplex PCR reads anew with MiXCR; each CDR3 protein has one entry. The sample contains roughly 1.1 million distinct CDR3 sequences, less than 45% of which appear only once. The clonotype comes from an adult man with Graves' hyperthyroidism. Sequencing was carried out using peripheral blood or thyroid tissue (not recorded which).

CDR3 sequence (DNA): TGTGCCAGCAGCTTACTCCCGGGTGGTACCGGGGAGCTGTTTTTT. Amino acids: CASSLLPGGTGELFF. The chain is built from TRBV11-3 and TRBJ2-2; unclear D gene. V lost 2 bases to trimming and J lost 5 bases, with 12 bases between them. This CDR3 contains 15 residues. Per germline, CDR1 SGHNT and CDR2 YENEEA.